This T cell receptor beta chain emerged from a study of blood T cell repertoires in COVID-19. The CDR3 totals 19 residues. Germline-derived CDR1 and CDR2 are LGHDT and YNNKEL (reference sequence). Trimming took 4 bases from V and 3 from J; bases not matched to a gene: 15. This table comes from immunoSEQ multiplex PCR, and its TCRdb copy is limited to in-frame clones, with some not included. The repertoire has approximately 180,000 clones, 75% to 90% of them found once; the top ten carry roughly 6.2%. This sequence joins TRBV3-1 (or the pseudogene TRBV3-2) and TRBJ1-2; 12 positions agree with TRBD1. Sequencing input: PBMCs or T cells enriched from blood (not recorded which). The source is a man in his forties who had recovered from COVID-19. The CDR3 nucleotides are TGTGCCAGCAGCCGAGAACCGGGACAGGGGGCCGTAAGGGACTATGGCTACACCTTC. Encoded protein: CASSREPGQGAVRDYGYTF.